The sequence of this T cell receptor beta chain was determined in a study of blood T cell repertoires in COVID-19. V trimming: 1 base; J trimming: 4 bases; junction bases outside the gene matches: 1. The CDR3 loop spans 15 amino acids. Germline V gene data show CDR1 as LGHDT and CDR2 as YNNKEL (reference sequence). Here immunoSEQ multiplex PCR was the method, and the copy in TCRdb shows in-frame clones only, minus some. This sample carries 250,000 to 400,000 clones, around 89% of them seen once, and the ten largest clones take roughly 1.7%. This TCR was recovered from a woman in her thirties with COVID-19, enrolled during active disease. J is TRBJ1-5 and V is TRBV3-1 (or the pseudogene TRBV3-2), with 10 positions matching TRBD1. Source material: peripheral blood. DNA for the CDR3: TGTGCCAGCAGCCAAGGGACAGGGGGGAATCAGCCCCAGCATTTT. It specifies CASSQGTGGNQPQHF.